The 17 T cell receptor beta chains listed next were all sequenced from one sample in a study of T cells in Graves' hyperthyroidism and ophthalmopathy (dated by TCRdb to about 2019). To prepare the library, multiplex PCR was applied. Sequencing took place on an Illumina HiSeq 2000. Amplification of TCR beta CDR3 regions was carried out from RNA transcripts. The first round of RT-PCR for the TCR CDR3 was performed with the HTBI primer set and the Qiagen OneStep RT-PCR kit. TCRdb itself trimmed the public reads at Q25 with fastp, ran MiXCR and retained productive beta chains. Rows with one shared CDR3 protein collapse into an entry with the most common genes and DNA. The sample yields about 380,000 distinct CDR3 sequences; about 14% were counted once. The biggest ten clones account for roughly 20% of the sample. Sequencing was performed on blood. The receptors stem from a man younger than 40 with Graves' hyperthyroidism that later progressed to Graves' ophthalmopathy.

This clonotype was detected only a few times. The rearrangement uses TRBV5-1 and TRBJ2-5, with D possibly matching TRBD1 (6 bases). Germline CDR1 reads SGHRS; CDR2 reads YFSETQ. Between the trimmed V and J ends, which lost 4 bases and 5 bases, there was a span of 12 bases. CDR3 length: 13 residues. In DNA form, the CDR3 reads TGCGCCAGCAGCGCACAGGGTTGGGAGACCCAGTACTTC. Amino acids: CASSAQGWETQYF.

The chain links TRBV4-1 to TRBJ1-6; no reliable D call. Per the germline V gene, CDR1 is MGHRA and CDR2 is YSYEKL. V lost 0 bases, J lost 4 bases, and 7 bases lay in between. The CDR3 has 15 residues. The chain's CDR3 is CASSQEGQYNSPLHF. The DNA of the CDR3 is TGCGCCAGCAGCCAAGAAGGGCAGTATAATTCACCCCTCCACTTT.

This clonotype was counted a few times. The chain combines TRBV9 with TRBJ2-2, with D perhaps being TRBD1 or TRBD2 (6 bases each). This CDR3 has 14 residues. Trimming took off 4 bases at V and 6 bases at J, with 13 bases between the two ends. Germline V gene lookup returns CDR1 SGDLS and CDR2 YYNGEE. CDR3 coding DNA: TGTGCCAGCAGCCCGAGGGGGGAGGCCGGGGAGCTGTTTTTT. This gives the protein CASSPRGEAGELFF.

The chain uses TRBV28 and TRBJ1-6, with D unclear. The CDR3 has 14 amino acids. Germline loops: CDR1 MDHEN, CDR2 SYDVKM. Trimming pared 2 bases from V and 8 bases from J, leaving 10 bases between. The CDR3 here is CASSLNPVDSPLHF. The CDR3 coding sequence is TGTGCCAGCAGTTTAAACCCGGTGGATTCACCCCTCCACTTT. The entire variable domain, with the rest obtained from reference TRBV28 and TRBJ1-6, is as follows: DVKVTQSSRYLVKRTGEKVFLECVQDMDHENMFWYRQDPGLGLRLIYFSYDVKMKEKGDIPEGYSVSREKKERFSLILESASTNQTSMYLCASSLNPVDSPLHFGNGTRLTVT.

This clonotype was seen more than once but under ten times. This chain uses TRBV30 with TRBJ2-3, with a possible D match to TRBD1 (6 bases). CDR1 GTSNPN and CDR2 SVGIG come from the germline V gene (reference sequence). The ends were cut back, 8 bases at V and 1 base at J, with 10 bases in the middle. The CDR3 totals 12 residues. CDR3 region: CAEEGGTDTQYF. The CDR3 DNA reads TGTGCCGAAGAGGGGGGCACAGATACGCAGTATTTT.

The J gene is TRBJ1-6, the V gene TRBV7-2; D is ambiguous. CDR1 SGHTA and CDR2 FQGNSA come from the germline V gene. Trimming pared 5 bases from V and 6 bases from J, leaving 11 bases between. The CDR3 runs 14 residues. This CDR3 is CASSAQALNSPLHF. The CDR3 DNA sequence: TGTGCCAGCAGCGCTCAGGCTCTTAATTCACCCCTCCACTTT.

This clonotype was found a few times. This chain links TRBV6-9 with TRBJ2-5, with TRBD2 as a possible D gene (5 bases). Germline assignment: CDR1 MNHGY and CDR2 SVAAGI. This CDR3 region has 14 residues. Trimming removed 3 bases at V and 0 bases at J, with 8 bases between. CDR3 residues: CASSYRTYQETQYF. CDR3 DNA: TGTGCCAGCAGTTACCGGACTTACCAAGAGACCCAGTACTTC.

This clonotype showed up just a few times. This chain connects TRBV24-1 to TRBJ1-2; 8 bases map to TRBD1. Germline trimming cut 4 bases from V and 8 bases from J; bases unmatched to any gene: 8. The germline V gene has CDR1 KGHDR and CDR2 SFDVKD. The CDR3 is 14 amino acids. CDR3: CATSDPNRGKGYTF. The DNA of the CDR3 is TGTGCCACCAGTGACCCAAACAGGGGGAAGGGCTACACCTTC.

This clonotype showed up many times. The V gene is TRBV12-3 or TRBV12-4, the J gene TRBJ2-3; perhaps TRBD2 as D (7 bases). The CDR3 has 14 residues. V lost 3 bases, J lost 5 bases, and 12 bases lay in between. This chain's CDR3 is CASSFRGGKDTQYF. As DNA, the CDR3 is TGTGCCAGCAGTTTTAGGGGGGGGAAAGATACGCAGTATTTT.

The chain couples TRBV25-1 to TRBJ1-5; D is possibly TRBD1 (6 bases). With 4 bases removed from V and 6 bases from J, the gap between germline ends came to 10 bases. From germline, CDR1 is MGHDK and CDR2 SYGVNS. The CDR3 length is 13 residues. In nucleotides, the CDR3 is TGTGCCAGCAGTGCTGGCAGGGGTCAGCCCCAGCATTTT. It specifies CASSAGRGQPQHF.

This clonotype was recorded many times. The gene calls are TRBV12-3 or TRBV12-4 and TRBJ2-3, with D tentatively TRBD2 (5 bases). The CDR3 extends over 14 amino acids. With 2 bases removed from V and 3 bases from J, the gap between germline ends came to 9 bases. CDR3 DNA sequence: TGTGCCAGCAGTTTATTTACGGGGACAGATACGCAGTATTTT. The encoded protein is CASSLFTGTDTQYF.

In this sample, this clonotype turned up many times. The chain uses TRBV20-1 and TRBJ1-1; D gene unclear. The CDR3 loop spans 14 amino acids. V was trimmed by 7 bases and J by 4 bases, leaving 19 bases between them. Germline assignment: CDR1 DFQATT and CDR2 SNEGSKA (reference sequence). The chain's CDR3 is CSGDGPGARTEAFF. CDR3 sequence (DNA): TGCAGTGGGGATGGTCCTGGCGCTCGCACTGAAGCTTTCTTT.

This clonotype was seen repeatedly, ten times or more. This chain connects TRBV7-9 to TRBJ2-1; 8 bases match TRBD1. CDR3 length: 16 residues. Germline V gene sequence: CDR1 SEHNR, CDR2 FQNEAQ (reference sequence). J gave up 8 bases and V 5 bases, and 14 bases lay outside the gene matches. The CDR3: CASSPRTGHRVDEQFF. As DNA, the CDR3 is TGTGCCAGCAGCCCCAGGACAGGGCATCGGGTAGATGAGCAGTTCTTC.

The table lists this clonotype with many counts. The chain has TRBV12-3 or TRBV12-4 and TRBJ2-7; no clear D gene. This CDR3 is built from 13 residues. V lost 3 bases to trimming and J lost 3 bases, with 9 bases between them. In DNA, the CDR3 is TGTGCCAGCAGTTTTGTGTCCGTCTACGAGCAGTACTTC. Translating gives CASSFVSVYEQYF.

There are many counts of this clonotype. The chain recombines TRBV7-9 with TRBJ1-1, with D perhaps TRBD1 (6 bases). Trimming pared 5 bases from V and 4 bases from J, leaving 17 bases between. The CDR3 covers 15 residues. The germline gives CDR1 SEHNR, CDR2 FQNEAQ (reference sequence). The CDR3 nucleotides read TGTGCCAGCAGCCGGGGGGGGGGGCGCGGCACTGAAGCTTTCTTT. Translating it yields CASSRGGGRGTEAFF.

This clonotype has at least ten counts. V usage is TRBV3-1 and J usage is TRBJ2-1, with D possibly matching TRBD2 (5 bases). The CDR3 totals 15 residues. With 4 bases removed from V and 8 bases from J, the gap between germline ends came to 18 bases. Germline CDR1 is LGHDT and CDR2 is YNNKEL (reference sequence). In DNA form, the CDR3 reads TGTGCCAGCAGCCGAAATCGTCGGGGTTCGGATGAGCAGTTCTTC. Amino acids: CASSRNRRGSDEQFF.

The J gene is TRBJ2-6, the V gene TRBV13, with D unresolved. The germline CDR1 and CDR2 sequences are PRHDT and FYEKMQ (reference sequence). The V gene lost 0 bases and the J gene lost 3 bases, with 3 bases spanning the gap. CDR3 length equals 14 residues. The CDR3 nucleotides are TGTGCCAGCAGCTTAGGGGTTGGGGCCAACGTCCTGACTTTC. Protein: CASSLGVGANVLTF. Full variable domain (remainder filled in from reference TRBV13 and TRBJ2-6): AAGVIQSPRHLIKEKRETATLKCYPIPRHDTVYWYQQGPGQDPQFLISFYEKMQSDKGSIPDRFSAQQFSDYHSELNMSSLELGDSALYFCASSLGVGANVLTFGAGSRLTVL.